A single sample gave rise to the 9 T cell receptor beta chains below, sequenced in a study of T cell repertoires in cytomegalovirus infection. TCRdb fed the reads into MiXCR, producing one record per CDR3 protein. The sample carries 150,000 to 200,000 distinct CDR3 sequences, 28% recorded once. The material sequenced was PBMCs. The receptors derive from a human donor in good health (CMV status not recorded). Some clones in this sample may be carry-over from other donors' samples.

V usage is TRBV5-3 and J usage is TRBJ1-5, with 7 bases identical to TRBD1. TRBV5-3 is treated as an ORF (open reading frame) with a function not yet certain. This CDR3 contains 15 residues. The V gene end was trimmed by 10 bases and the J gene end by 0 bases; junction bases not matched to a gene: 10. This CDR3 reads CALPRGPDSNQPQHF. CDR3 bases: TGTGCCTTACCGAGGGGGCCTGATAGCAATCAGCCCCAGCATTTT.

This chain joins TRBV2 and TRBJ1-5, with D possibly matching TRBD1 (6 bases). Germline V gene data show CDR1 as SNHLY and CDR2 as FYNNEI. The CDR3 length is 15 residues. V was clipped by 1 base and J by 4 bases, with 11 bases between them. This chain's CDR3 is CASSEGRGWNQPQHF. The CDR3 coding sequence is TGTGCCAGCAGTGAAGGGAGGGGGTGGAATCAGCCCCAGCATTTT.

The V gene is TRBV4-2, the J gene TRBJ1-6; 9 bases align to TRBD1. The CDR3 spans 14 residues. The V and J ends lost 4 bases and 9 bases, in that order; junction bases with no gene match: 4. CDR1 and CDR2 (germline): LGHNA, YNFKEQ. CDR3 region: CASSPGTGSSPLHF. Written as DNA, the CDR3 is TGTGCCAGCAGCCCGGGGACAGGGAGTTCACCCCTCCACTTT.

The sample holds a few counts of this clonotype. The chain is built from TRBV9 and TRBJ2-6; TRBD2 matches 8 bases. Unmatched junction bases numbered 1, after V lost 3 bases and J lost 2 bases. The CDR3 runs 15 residues. Germline CDR1 SGDLS, CDR2 YYNGEE. The CDR3 bases are TGTGCCAGCAGCGCCGGGGGGGCTGGGGCCAACGTCCTGACTTTC. It codes for CASSAGGAGANVLTF.

The chain recombines TRBV6-2 or TRBV6-3 with TRBJ1-2; the D is unclear. CDR3 length: 12 amino acids. CDR1 and CDR2 (germline): MNHEY, SVGEGT. The V end was cut by 5 bases, the J end by 8 bases, with 12 bases between. The CDR3 reads CASSNPVGGYTF. CDR3 nucleotides: TGTGCCAGCAGTAACCCGGTAGGCGGCTACACCTTC.

The chain uses TRBV29-1 and TRBJ2-3; the D is unclear. The CDR3 contains 13 residues. Germline V gene data show CDR1 as SQVTM and CDR2 as ANQGSEA. V shed 4 bases and J shed 3 bases, with 11 bases lying between them. Written as DNA, the CDR3 is TGCAGCGTTGGAGCGTGGGGAACAGATACGCAGTATTTT. It is translated as CSVGAWGTDTQYF.

The V call is TRBV7-2, the J call TRBJ1-5, with a tentative D call TRBD1 (5 bases). The V and J ends lost 7 bases and 5 bases respectively, with 15 bases between them. There are 14 residues in the CDR3. Per the germline V gene, CDR1 is SGHTA and CDR2 is FQGNSA. The DNA of the CDR3 is TGTGCCAGCATCATCGACAGTGGGCATCAGCCCCAGCATTTT. Protein sequence: CASIIDSGHQPQHF. Using reference TRBV7-2 and TRBJ1-5 for the parts outside the CDR3, the full variable domain is GAGVSQSPSNKVTEKGKDVELRCDPISGHTALYWYRQSLGQGLEFLIYFQGNSAPDKSGLPSDRFSAERTGGSVSTLTIQRTQQEDSAVYLCASIIDSGHQPQHFGDGTRLSIL.

In its sample, this clonotype was seen a few times. This chain links TRBV3-1 with TRBJ2-5; 11 bases are shared with TRBD2. V shed 4 bases, J shed 5 bases, and the junction held 6 bases outside the gene matches. CDR3 length equals 15 residues. Germline V CDR1 and CDR2: LGHDT, YNNKEL (reference sequence). This CDR3 is CASSPPSGGQETQYF. The DNA of the CDR3 is TGTGCCAGCAGCCCTCCTAGCGGGGGGCAGGAGACCCAGTACTTC.

This clonotype has only a few counts. The chain couples TRBV7-2 to TRBJ2-4; 11 bases match TRBD2. Trimming took 5 bases from V and 0 from J; bases not matched to a gene: 6. This CDR3 is built from 17 residues. Germline V gene data show CDR1 as SGHTA and CDR2 as FQGNSA. CDR3 bases: TGTGCCAGCAGCGCGGGACTAGCGGAGATAGCCAAAAACATTCAGTACTTC. This codes for CASSAGLAEIAKNIQYF.